The next 19 T cell receptor beta chains were all read from a single sample in a study of chemoradiotherapy in HPV16-positive cancers. Here immunoSEQ multiplex PCR was the method, and the copy in TCRdb shows in-frame clones only, minus some. The table lists around 12,000 clones, approximately 80% of them singletons. The sample here was taken from a patient who underwent chemoradiotherapy. Receptors were obtained from a human donor with HPV-associated anogenital cancer.

This clone was observed a single time. This chain links TRBV27 with TRBJ1-5; possibly TRBD1 for D (6 bases). CDR1 and CDR2 from the germline V gene are MNHEY and SMNVEV (reference sequence). CDR3 length: 17 residues. Trimming removed 2 bases at V and 4 bases at J, with 18 bases between. The DNA for the CDR3 is TGTGCCAGCAGTTTACAACCCCCCGGGGGGCGGAATCAGCCCCAGCATTTT. Protein product: CASSLQPPGGRNQPQHF.

The chain carries TRBV25-1 and TRBJ2-4, with TRBD1 as a possible D gene (5 bases). The V end lost 1 base, the J end lost 3 bases, and 10 bases lay between the germline ends. The CDR3 is made up of 15 amino acids. Per the germline V gene, CDR1 is MGHDK and CDR2 is SYGVNS. Written as DNA, the CDR3 is TGTGCCAGCAGTGAATTGGTAGGGGACAAAAACATTCAGTACTTC. Its protein is CASSELVGDKNIQYF.

The chain joins TRBV5-4 to TRBJ1-2, with D unresolved. Per germline, CDR1 SGHNT and CDR2 YYREEE (reference sequence). The ends were cut back, 2 bases at V and 4 bases at J, with 9 bases in the middle. This CDR3 comprises 13 residues. CDR3 sequence (DNA): TGTGCCAGCAGCTTCGAAGCCGTCTATGGCTACACCTTC. Translation: CASSFEAVYGYTF.

The chain joins TRBV6-6 to TRBJ1-1; the D is unclear. CDR1 and CDR2 (germline): MNHNY, SVGAGI (reference sequence). There are 14 residues in the CDR3. Trimming left V 10 bases short and J 2 bases short, with 17 bases between. CDR3 sequence: CATASTGINTEAFF. The CDR3 DNA reads TGTGCCACTGCGTCGACCGGGATCAACACTGAAGCTTTCTTT.

The chain's CDR3 is CASSDSSGGATDTQYF. In DNA, the CDR3 is TGTGCCAGCAGTGACTCTAGCGGGGGGGCCACAGATACGCAGTATTTT. The chain employs TRBV6-4 and TRBJ2-3; 11 bases are shared with TRBD2. Germline values: CDR1 MRHNA, CDR2 SNTAGT. Trimming removed 0 bases from V and 2 bases from J; junction bases left unmatched: 1. This CDR3 contains 16 residues.

V usage is TRBV7-2 and J usage is TRBJ2-6; D remains ambiguous. Trimming took 1 base from V and 0 from J, leaving 4 bases between them. The CDR3 contains 15 residues. CDR1 SGHTA and CDR2 FQGNSA come from the germline V gene. The CDR3 sequence: CASSLGFSGANVLTF. The CDR3 DNA is TGTGCCAGCAGCTTAGGGTTCTCTGGGGCCAACGTCCTGACTTTC.

This clone was recorded once. This chain links TRBV7-8 with TRBJ1-2, with TRBD1 identical over 8 bases. The CDR3 runs 15 residues. V was clipped by 4 bases and J by 4 bases; unmatched bases: 8. Germline V gene sequence: CDR1 SGHVS, CDR2 FQNEAQ. This CDR3 is CASSSHRGSGYGYTF. The CDR3 DNA reads TGTGCCAGCAGCTCACACAGGGGGTCGGGCTATGGCTACACCTTC. The whole variable domain, remainder taken from reference TRBV7-8 and TRBJ1-2, is GAGVSQSPRYKVAKRGQDVALRCDPISGHVSLFWYQQALGQGPEFLTYFQNEAQLDKSGLPSDRFFAERPEGSVSTLKIQRTQQEDSAVYLCASSSHRGSGYGYTFGSGTRLTVV.

The gene calls are TRBV28 and TRBJ2-1; D perhaps matches TRBD1 (6 bases). CDR1 is MDHEN, CDR2 SYDVKM, per germline. The CDR3 runs 14 residues. V shed 4 bases and J shed 7 bases, with 14 bases lying between them. The CDR3 DNA reads TGTGCCAGCAGTTCCCACTTCCAGGGGAATGAGCAGTTCTTC. Protein sequence: CASSSHFQGNEQFF. The entire variable domain, with the rest obtained from reference TRBV28 and TRBJ2-1, is as follows: DVKVTQSSRYLVKRTGEKVFLECVQDMDHENMFWYRQDPGLGLRLIYFSYDVKMKEKGDIPEGYSVSREKKERFSLILESASTNQTSMYLCASSSHFQGNEQFFGPGTRLTVL.

The rearrangement uses TRBV5-4 and TRBJ1-2; 11 bases match TRBD1. Trimming removed 9 bases from V and 6 bases from J; junction bases left unmatched: 10. CDR3 size: 14 residues. Germline V gene lookup returns CDR1 SGHNT and CDR2 YYREEE (reference sequence). The CDR3 bases are TGTGCCATCTCGGGGGGACAGGGGGATAATGGCTACACCTTC. It codes for CAISGGQGDNGYTF.

The chain is built from TRBV27 and TRBJ2-1, with TRBD1 matching 7 bases. The CDR3 has 15 residues. Trimming at V came to 6 bases and at J to 6 bases, leaving 11 bases not matched to a gene. Per the germline V gene, CDR1 is MNHEY and CDR2 is SMNVEV (reference sequence). This CDR3 reads CASSPTGLWANEQFF. CDR3 nucleotide sequence: TGTGCCAGCAGCCCGACAGGGTTGTGGGCCAATGAGCAGTTCTTC.

This sequence joins TRBV5-6 and TRBJ2-6; tentatively, D is TRBD1 or TRBD2 (6 bases each). Germline CDR1 is SGHDT and CDR2 is YYEEEE. Trimming removed 5 bases at V and 2 bases at J, with 14 bases between. This CDR3 is built from 16 residues. CDR3 in amino acids: CASRGGSDTGANVLTF. The CDR3 nucleotides are TGTGCCAGCAGAGGGGGGAGTGATACTGGGGCCAACGTCCTGACTTTC. Complete variable domain (other parts from reference TRBV5-6 and TRBJ2-6): DAGVTQSPTHLIKTRGQQVTLRCSPKSGHDTVSWYQQALGQGPQFIFQYYEEEERQRGNFPDRFSGHQFPNYSSELNVNALLLGDSALYLCASRGGSDTGANVLTFGAGSRLTVL.

The chain uses TRBV19 and TRBJ1-3; D might be TRBD1 (5 bases). V lost 6 bases and J lost 4, with 19 bases in between. The CDR3 spans 16 residues. Germline V gene lookup returns CDR1 LNHDA and CDR2 SQIVND (reference sequence). The CDR3 is CASSRSYLDNGNTIYF. The CDR3 DNA sequence: TGTGCCAGTAGCCGATCTTATCTGGACAACGGAAACACCATATATTTT. Supplemented by reference TRBV19 and TRBJ1-3, the full variable domain reads DGGITQSPKYLFRKEGQNVTLSCEQNLNHDAMYWYRQDPGQGLRLIYYSQIVNDFQKGDIAEGYSVSREKKESFPLTVTSAQKNPTAFYLCASSRSYLDNGNTIYFGEGSWLTVV.

The chain uses TRBV6-1 and TRBJ1-6; tentatively, D is TRBD1 (5 bases). V lost 2 bases, J lost 14 bases, and 13 bases lay in between. Germline loops: CDR1 MNHNS, CDR2 SASEGT. The CDR3 contains 13 residues. CDR3 protein: CASSERGPGALHF. The CDR3 DNA reads as TGTGCCAGCAGTGAAAGGGGACCTGGGGCCCTCCACTTT.

This chain connects TRBV5-1 to TRBJ1-1; D is unclear. This CDR3 is built from 15 residues. Germline-derived CDR1 and CDR2 are SGHRS and YFSETQ. V was pared by 0 bases and J by 5 bases, with 14 bases between. The CDR3 DNA follows: TGCGCCAGCAGCTTGGCCACCCCTTATGGGACTGAAGCTTTCTTT. It yields the protein CASSLATPYGTEAFF.

V is TRBV5-4 and J is TRBJ1-1; D is undetermined. V lost 0 bases and J lost 1, with 4 bases in between. Per the germline V gene, CDR1 is SGHNT and CDR2 is YYREEE (reference sequence). CDR3 length: 13 residues. CDR3 loop: CASSLGRNTEAFF. In DNA form, the CDR3 reads TGTGCCAGCAGCTTGGGTAGGAACACTGAAGCTTTCTTT.

The chain joins TRBV6-5 to TRBJ2-3; tentatively, D is TRBD2 (6 bases). The CDR3 has 16 residues. CDR1 and CDR2 (germline): MNHEY, SVGAGI. V lost 0 bases, J lost 3 bases, and 13 bases lay in between. The CDR3 region is CASSYSASVVTDTQYF. The CDR3, as DNA: TGTGCCAGCAGTTACTCAGCTAGCGTAGTGACAGATACGCAGTATTTT.

The CDR3 DNA reads as TGTGCCAGCAGCTCCATCAGGGGGGGCGGGGGTGAGCAGTTCTTC. As protein: CASSSIRGGGGEQFF. The chain links TRBV4-2 to TRBJ2-1; D assignment may be TRBD1 or TRBD2 (7 bases each). The germline gives CDR1 LGHNA, CDR2 YNFKEQ. CDR3 length: 15 amino acids. V was clipped by 5 bases and J by 9 bases, with 20 bases between them.

V gene TRBV4-3 combines with J gene TRBJ2-1, with D possibly matching TRBD2 (5 bases). The germline V gene has CDR1 LGHNA and CDR2 YSLEER. With 0 bases removed from V and 8 bases from J, the gap between germline ends came to 8 bases. The length of the CDR3 is 13 residues. The CDR3 nucleotides read TGCGCCAGCAGCCAAGATTGGCGGGATGAGCAGTTCTTC. It encodes CASSQDWRDEQFF.

The chain recombines TRBV9 with TRBJ1-2; TRBD1 is a possible D gene (5 bases). Trimming pared 0 bases from V and 1 base from J, leaving 16 bases between. CDR1 and CDR2 (germline): SGDLS, YYNGEE. This CDR3 region has 17 residues. The CDR3 spells CASSVATRGLVNYGYTF. The CDR3 nucleotides read TGTGCCAGCAGCGTAGCTACAAGGGGACTTGTTAACTATGGCTACACCTTC.